This T cell receptor beta chain derives from a study of T-cell memory formation after mild COVID-19. This clonotype was counted many times. The germline gene is not matched at one end of the junction; a read error may be the cause. The CDR3 runs 13 residues. Germline V gives CDR1 LGHNA, CDR2 YSLEER. After 5'RACE with constant-segment primers, TCR alpha and TCR beta cDNA libraries carrying sample barcodes and UMIs were obtained. Each CDR3 protein gets one entry after TCRdb re-called the 5' RACE reads with MiXCR. The table includes more than 300,000 distinct CDR3 sequences, 20% to 25% detected once. The origin of this receptor is a man aged 18 to 30 who had mild COVID-19 (a few samples of this study predate the infection). Cell type and time point are not known. Material: PBMCs or a T cell subset sorted from them (not recorded which). The gene calls are TRBV4-3 and TRBJ1-1; D unclear. CDR3 DNA sequence: TGTGCCAGCAGCCAGGACTTGAACACTGAAGCTTTCTTT. This sequence encodes CASSQDLNTEAFF.